This passage covers 6 T cell receptor beta chains from one sample sequenced in a study of cytomegalovirus exposure and HLA in healthy donors. TCRdb's table, derived via immunoSEQ multiplex PCR, lists solely in-frame clones and lacks some. This repertoire shows 150,000 to 200,000 clones, 96% found once; its top ten account for about 0.89%. The sample was PBMCs. The source of these receptors is a woman between 18 and 29 years old in good health and CMV-seronegative.

This chain joins TRBV9 and TRBJ1-1; 8 bases align to TRBD1. Germline-derived CDR1 and CDR2 are SGDLS and YYNGEE. The V gene end was trimmed by 1 base and the J gene end by 5 bases; junction bases not matched to a gene: 10. The CDR3 length is 16 residues. The CDR3 coding sequence is TGTGCCAGCAGCGTATGGGCAGGGGGCCTAGGAACTGAAGCTTTCTTT. Residues: CASSVWAGGLGTEAFF. Looking up the rest from reference TRBV9 and TRBJ1-1 gives the full variable domain: DSGVTQTPKHLITATGQRVTLRCSPRSGDLSVYWYQQSLDQGLQFLIQYYNGEERAKGNILERFSAQQFPDLHSELNLSSLELGDSALYFCASSVWAGGLGTEAFFGQGTRLTVV.

The chain has TRBV5-1 and TRBJ2-5; D gene uncertain. Deletions cut 0 bases from V and 1 base from J, with 4 bases between. The CDR3 has 13 amino acids. The V gene's germline CDR1 is SGHRS and CDR2 YFSETQ. CDR3 residues: CASSLAVQETQYF. CDR3 DNA: TGCGCCAGCAGCTTGGCGGTCCAAGAGACCCAGTACTTC. The full variable domain, in which reference TRBV5-1 and TRBJ2-5 provide the parts outside the CDR3, is KAGVTQTPRYLIKTRGQQVTLSCSPISGHRSVSWYQQTPGQGLQFLFEYFSETQRNKGNFPGRFSGRQFSNSRSEMNVSTLELGDSALYLCASSLAVQETQYFGPGTRLLVL.

This rearrangement joins TRBV11-2 to TRBJ1-5; 8 nucleotides align to TRBD1. The CDR3 covers 15 residues. Trimming took 5 bases from V and 6 from J; bases not matched to a gene: 9. Germline CDR1 SGHAT, CDR2 FQNNGV. Here the CDR3 DNA reads TGTGCCAGCAGCCCCGGACAGGGTAGGCGTCAGCCCCAGCATTTT. It encodes CASSPGQGRRQPQHF.

This sequence joins TRBV9 and TRBJ1-1, with unresolved D. The CDR3 has 13 residues. CDR1 SGDLS and CDR2 YYNGEE come from the germline V gene. Trimming took 0 bases from V and 3 from J, leaving 6 bases between them. The CDR3: CASSVATDTEAFF. The CDR3 DNA is TGTGCCAGCAGCGTAGCTACGGACACTGAAGCTTTCTTT.

This chain connects TRBV4-1 to TRBJ2-3; 9 nucleotides align to TRBD2. CDR1 is MGHRA and CDR2 is YSYEKL in the germline V gene. V lost 3 bases and J lost 0; bases outside the gene matches: 7. The CDR3 is 17 amino acids. CDR3 in DNA: TGCGCCAGCAGCCAGCACGTTAGCGGGAGTAGCACAGATACGCAGTATTTT. Protein product: CASSQHVSGSSTDTQYF.

The chain carries TRBV5-1 and TRBJ2-4, with D possibly TRBD1 on 6 matching bases. There are 14 residues in the CDR3. V was shortened by 0 bases and J by 9 bases, with 13 bases between the two germline ends. CDR1 and CDR2 from the germline V gene are SGHRS and YFSETQ. The CDR3 sequence: CASSLEQGLGIQYF. The CDR3, as DNA: TGCGCCAGCAGCTTGGAACAGGGTTTGGGCATTCAGTACTTC.